Shown below are 4 T cell receptor beta chains from a single sample sequenced in a study of glioma-infiltrating T cells. The iRepertoire nested amplicon-rescue multiplex PCR amplified TCR alpha and beta CDR3s from RNA. TCRdb passed the multiplex PCR reads through MiXCR, listing each CDR3 protein once. The table has a few hundred thousand distinct CDR3 sequences, less than 50% seen once. Sequencing used glioma tissue, nonneoplastic brain tissue, or PBMCs (not recorded which). The receptor set was obtained from a human donor with low-grade glioma or glioblastoma, undergoing nonglioma brain surgery, or in good health (not recorded which).

This clonotype was seen once. The chain uses TRBV7-2 and TRBJ2-6; no firm D call. The CDR3 is 14 residues long. Germline V gene data show CDR1 as SGHTA and CDR2 as FQGNSA. Trimming pared 6 bases from V and 4 bases from J, leaving 10 bases between. The CDR3, as DNA: TGTGCCAGCAGTTCTGGGGTAGGGGCCAACGTCCTGACTTTC. It specifies CASSSGVGANVLTF.

This clonotype was recorded many times. This sequence joins TRBV27 and TRBJ2-1; TRBD1 matches 8 bases. The CDR3 is 14 amino acids. V was pared by 6 bases and J by 2 bases, with 3 bases of the junction left unmatched. CDR1 MNHEY and CDR2 SMNVEV come from the germline V gene (reference sequence). CDR3 nucleotides: TGTGCCAGCAGCCCACAGGGGGCCTACAATGAGCAGTTCTTC. This codes for CASSPQGAYNEQFF.

In the case of this clonotype: A clone one base away is much larger, so this may be a read error. The chain couples TRBV27 to TRBJ2-7; no reliable D call. CDR3 length: 15 residues. Trimming removed 5 bases at V and 0 bases at J, with 14 bases between. CDR1 is MNHEY and CDR2 is SMNVEV in the germline V gene (reference sequence). The CDR3 coding sequence is TGTGCCAGCAGTCCCGACGCTACGAGCTCCTACGAGCAGTACTTC. Translating gives CASSPDATSSYEQYF.

This clonotype was seen repeatedly, ten times or more. The V gene is TRBV6-2 or TRBV6-3, the J gene TRBJ2-7; the D gene is possibly TRBD1 (5 bases). There are 13 residues in the CDR3. With 5 bases removed from V and 0 bases from J, the gap between germline ends came to 8 bases. From germline, CDR1 is MNHEY and CDR2 SVGEGT. The CDR3 region has the DNA TGTGCCAGCAGTAGGGGTTACTCCTACGAGCAGTACTTC. Translated: CASSRGYSYEQYF.